The clone carrying this T cell receptor (beta chain) was counted many times. The record originates from a study of T cells in Graves' hyperthyroidism and ophthalmopathy. Study-wide context: Before treatment of any kind, peripheral blood was taken at initial diagnosis.

RNA transcripts yielded amplified TCR beta CDR3 regions. Using the HTBI primer set, a first-round RT-PCR was run on the TCR CDR3. A single record per CDR3 protein comes from TCRdb applying MiXCR to the multiplex PCR reads. This sample has approximately 380,000 distinct CDR3 sequences, with around 15% found just once. V was pared by 2 bases and J by 5 bases, with 4 bases of the junction left unmatched. Germline V gives CDR1 WNHNN, CDR2 SYGVQD (reference sequence). The CDR3 runs to 14 residues. It was uncontrolled infection, other autoimmune disease, pregnancy or lactation that excluded patients. The source of this sequence is a man aged 45-60 years with Graves' ophthalmopathy. The sample taken for sequencing was blood. The rearrangement joins TRBV10-1 to TRBJ2-5, with 8 bases identical to TRBD1. The CDR3 sequence is CASSEDRGGETQYF. The CDR3 region has the DNA TGCGCCAGCAGTGAGGACAGGGGTGGGGAGACCCAGTACTTC.